The 15 T cell receptor beta chains reported below all come from one sample, sequenced in a study of T cells expressing NK-cell markers. TCRdb reprocessed the 5' RACE reads; each CDR3 protein has one entry and no DNA is given. The sample's table shows 350,000 to 400,000 distinct CDR3 sequences. Material for sequencing was blood T cells: a sorted CD56 or NKG2C T cell subset, CD4+ or CD8+ T cells, or bulk PBMC T cells (not recorded which). These receptors were taken from a woman in her fifties or sixties in good health.

This chain connects TRBV6-5 to TRBJ1-1; TCRdb's assignment of TRBD1 cannot be checked, as there is no DNA. The V gene's germline CDR1 is MNHEY and CDR2 SVGAGI. The CDR3 totals 15 residues. The CDR3 sequence is CASSPRTAMNTEAFF.

V gene TRBV27 combines with J gene TRBJ2-1; no DNA is available, so the TRBD2 call from TCRdb remains unchecked. Germline V gene data show CDR1 as MNHEY and CDR2 as SMNVEV (reference sequence). The CDR3 totals 15 residues. CDR3 sequence reads: CASSPRAGRDSEQFF.

CDR3 sequence reads: CASGLGQTGLARPTGELFF. The chain couples TRBV12-5 to TRBJ2-2; TCRdb lists TRBD1, though no DNA is available to test this call. This CDR3 comprises 19 residues. Germline V CDR1 and CDR2: LGHNT, FRNRAP.

CDR3 protein: CATSEGVGTEAFF. V usage is TRBV24-1 and J usage is TRBJ1-1. Germline CDR1 reads KGHDR; CDR2 reads SFDVKD. The CDR3 covers 13 residues.

The chain couples TRBV29-1 to TRBJ2-4; TCRdb indicates TRBD1, and absent DNA this call remains unverified. The CDR3 has 11 residues. CDR1 and CDR2 from the germline V gene are SQVTM and ANQGSEA. CDR3 loop: CGGQLGNIQYF.

The chain employs TRBV27 and TRBJ2-7. The length of the CDR3 is 12 residues. Looked up from germline, CDR1 is MNHEY and CDR2 is SMNVEV (reference sequence). CDR3 residues: CASSQNSYEQYF.

This rearrangement joins TRBV7-9 to TRBJ2-3. The CDR3 is 15 residues long. CDR1 and CDR2 from the germline V gene are SEHNR and FQNEAQ (reference sequence). CDR3 region: CASSLEGKGTDTQYF.

This chain links TRBV30 with TRBJ1-1. The CDR3 contains 11 residues. Germline values: CDR1 GTSNPN, CDR2 SVGIG (reference sequence). The CDR3 region is CCLREVTEAFF. The entire variable domain, with the rest obtained from reference TRBV30 and TRBJ1-1, is as follows: SQTIHQWPATLVQPVGSPLSLECTVEGTSNPNLYWYRQAAGRGLQLLFYSVGIGQISSEVPQNLSASRPQDRQFILSSKKLLLSDSGFYLCCLREVTEAFFGQGTRLTVV.

V is TRBV3-1 and J is TRBJ2-1. The CDR3 runs 13 residues. Germline V gives CDR1 LGHDT, CDR2 YNNKEL (reference sequence). The CDR3 region is CASSQMGSNEQFF.

The genes are TRBV12-3 or TRBV12-4 and TRBJ1-6; the TCRdb D gene call, TRBD1, has no DNA to confirm it. The CDR3 loop spans 15 amino acids. This CDR3 reads CASRVTGDYNSPLHF.

The CDR3 protein is CASSSETPLVRQFF. V is TRBV6-6 and J is TRBJ2-1. Looked up from germline, CDR1 is MNHNY and CDR2 is SVGAGI (reference sequence). CDR3 length: 14 amino acids.

V gene TRBV5-1 combines with J gene TRBJ2-2; the TCRdb D gene call, TRBD1, has no DNA to confirm it. The CDR3 length is 14 residues. Per the germline V gene, CDR1 is SGHRS and CDR2 is YFSETQ. CDR3 residues: CASSRTGPAGELFF.

The gene calls are TRBV12-3 or TRBV12-4 and TRBJ2-5; TCRdb calls TRBD2, which cannot be checked without DNA. The CDR3 runs to 16 residues. CDR3 amino acids: CASRGLAGGPLETQYF.

The chain carries TRBV4-1 and TRBJ1-2. Per germline, CDR1 MGHRA and CDR2 YSYEKL. The CDR3 sequence is 13 residues long. CDR3 loop: CASSQPEMGGYTF.

V and J are TRBV30 and TRBJ1-1. Germline CDR1 GTSNPN, CDR2 SVGIG (reference sequence). The CDR3 is 12 amino acids. The CDR3 loop reads CAWSPQSIEAFF.